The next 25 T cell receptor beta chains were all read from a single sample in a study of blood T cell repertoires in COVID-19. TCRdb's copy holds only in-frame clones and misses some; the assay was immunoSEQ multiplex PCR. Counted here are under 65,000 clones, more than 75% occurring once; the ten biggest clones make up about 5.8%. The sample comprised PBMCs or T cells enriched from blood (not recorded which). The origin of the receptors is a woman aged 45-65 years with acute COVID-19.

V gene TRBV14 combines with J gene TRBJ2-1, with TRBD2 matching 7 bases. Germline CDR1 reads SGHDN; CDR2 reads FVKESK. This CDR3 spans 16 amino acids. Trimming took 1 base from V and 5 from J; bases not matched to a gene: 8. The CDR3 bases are TGTGCCAGCAGCCAAGTGGGGAGGGGCGGAAACAATGAGCAGTTCTTC. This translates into CASSQVGRGGNNEQFF.

The CDR3 reads CATSGGSGTSDTQYF. CDR3 sequence (DNA): TGTGCCACCAGTGGGGGCAGCGGGACCTCAGATACGCAGTATTTT. J is TRBJ2-3 and V is TRBV24-1, with 7 bases matching TRBD2. The CDR3 is 15 amino acids. The V segment lost 5 bases and the J segment 4 bases; nucleotides outside the gene matches: 8. Germline V lookup: CDR1 KGHDR, CDR2 SFDVKD.

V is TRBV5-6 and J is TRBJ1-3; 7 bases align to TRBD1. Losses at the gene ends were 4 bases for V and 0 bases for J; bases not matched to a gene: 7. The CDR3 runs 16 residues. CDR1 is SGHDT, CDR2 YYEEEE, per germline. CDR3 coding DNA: TGTGCCAGCAGCCCCACAGGGGCCGCCTCTGGAAACACCATATATTTT. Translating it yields CASSPTGAASGNTIYF.

The DNA for the CDR3 is TGTGCCACCAGCAGTACTAGCGGGGGACCGTTACCCGCCGATACGCAGTATTTT. It codes for CATSSTSGGPLPADTQYF. This chain links TRBV15 with TRBJ2-3; 11 bases are shared with TRBD2. V lost 3 bases to trimming and J lost 6 bases; unmatched junction nucleotides: 14. From germline, CDR1 is LNHNV and CDR2 YYDKDF (reference sequence). The CDR3 sequence is 18 residues long.

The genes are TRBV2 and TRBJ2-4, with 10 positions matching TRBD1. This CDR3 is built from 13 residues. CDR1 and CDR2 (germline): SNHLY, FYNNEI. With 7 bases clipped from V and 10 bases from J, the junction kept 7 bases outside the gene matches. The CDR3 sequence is CASIPGQGVIQYF. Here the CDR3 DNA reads TGTGCCAGCATTCCAGGACAGGGGGTTATTCAGTACTTC.

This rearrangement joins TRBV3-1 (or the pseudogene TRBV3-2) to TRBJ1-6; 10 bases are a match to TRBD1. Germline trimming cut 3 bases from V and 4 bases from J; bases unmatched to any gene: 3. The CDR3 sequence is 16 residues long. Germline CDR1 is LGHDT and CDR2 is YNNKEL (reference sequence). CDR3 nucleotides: TGTGCCAGCAGCCACAGACAGGGGGCTTATAATTCACCCCTCCACTTT. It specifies CASSHRQGAYNSPLHF.

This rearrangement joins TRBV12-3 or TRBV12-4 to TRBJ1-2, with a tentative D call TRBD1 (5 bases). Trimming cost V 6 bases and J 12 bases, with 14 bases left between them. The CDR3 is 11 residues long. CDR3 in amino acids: CASRGGTENTF. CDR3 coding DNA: TGTGCCAGCAGGGGGGGGACCGAAAACACCTTC.

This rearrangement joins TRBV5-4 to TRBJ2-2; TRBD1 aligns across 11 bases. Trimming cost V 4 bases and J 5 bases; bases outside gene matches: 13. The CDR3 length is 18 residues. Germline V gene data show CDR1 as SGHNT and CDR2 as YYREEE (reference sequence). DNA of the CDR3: TGTGCCAGCAGCCCACCGGACAGGGGGCCCGAGTGGACCGGGGAGCTGTTTTTT. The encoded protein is CASSPPDRGPEWTGELFF.

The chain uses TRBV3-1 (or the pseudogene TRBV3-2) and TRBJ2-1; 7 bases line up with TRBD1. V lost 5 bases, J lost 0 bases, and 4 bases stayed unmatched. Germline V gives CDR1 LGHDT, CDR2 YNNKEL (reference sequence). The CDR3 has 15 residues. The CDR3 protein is CASSVTGSSYNEQFF. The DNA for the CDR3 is TGTGCCAGCAGCGTGACAGGGAGCTCCTACAATGAGCAGTTCTTC.

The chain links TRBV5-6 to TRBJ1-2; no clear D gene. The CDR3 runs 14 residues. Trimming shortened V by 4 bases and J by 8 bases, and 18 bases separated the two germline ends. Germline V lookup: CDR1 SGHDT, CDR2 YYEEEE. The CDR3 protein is CASSRADLPRGYTF. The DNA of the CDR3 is TGTGCCAGCAGCAGAGCTGACCTACCGCGGGGCTACACCTTC.

CDR3 residues: CATSSSWRTGGEKGGYTF. The DNA for the CDR3 is TGTGCCACCAGCAGTTCCTGGAGGACAGGGGGCGAAAAGGGAGGCTACACCTTC. The V gene is TRBV15, the J gene TRBJ1-2; TRBD1 aligns across 11 bases. The CDR3 consists of 18 residues. With 3 bases clipped from V and 8 bases from J, the junction kept 17 bases outside the gene matches. The germline V gene has CDR1 LNHNV and CDR2 YYDKDF (reference sequence).

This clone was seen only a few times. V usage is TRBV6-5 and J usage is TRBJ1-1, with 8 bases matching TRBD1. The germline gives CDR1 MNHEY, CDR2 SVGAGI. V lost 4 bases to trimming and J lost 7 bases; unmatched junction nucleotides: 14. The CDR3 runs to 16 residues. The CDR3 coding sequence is TGTGCCAGCAGTTCAGCCCGTGGGGACAGGCTCGGTGAAGCTTTCTTT. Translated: CASSSARGDRLGEAFF.

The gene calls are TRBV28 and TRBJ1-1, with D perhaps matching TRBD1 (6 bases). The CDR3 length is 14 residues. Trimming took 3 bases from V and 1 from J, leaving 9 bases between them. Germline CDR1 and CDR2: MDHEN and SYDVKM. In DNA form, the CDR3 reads TGTGCCAGCAGTTTGCCGGACAGGAACACTGAAGCTTTCTTT. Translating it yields CASSLPDRNTEAFF.

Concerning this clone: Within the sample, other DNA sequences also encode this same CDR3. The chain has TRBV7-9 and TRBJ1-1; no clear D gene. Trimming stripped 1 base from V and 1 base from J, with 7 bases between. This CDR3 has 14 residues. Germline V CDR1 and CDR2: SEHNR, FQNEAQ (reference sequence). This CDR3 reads CASSLDQANTEAFF. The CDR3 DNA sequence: TGTGCCAGCAGCTTAGACCAGGCGAACACTGAAGCTTTCTTT.

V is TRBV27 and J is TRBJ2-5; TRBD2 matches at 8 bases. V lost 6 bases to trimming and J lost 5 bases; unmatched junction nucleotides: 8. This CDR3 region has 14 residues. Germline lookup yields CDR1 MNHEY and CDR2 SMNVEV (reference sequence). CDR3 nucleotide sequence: TGTGCCAGCAGCCCCCCGGGAGGGGCGGAGACCCAGTACTTC. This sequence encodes CASSPPGGAETQYF.

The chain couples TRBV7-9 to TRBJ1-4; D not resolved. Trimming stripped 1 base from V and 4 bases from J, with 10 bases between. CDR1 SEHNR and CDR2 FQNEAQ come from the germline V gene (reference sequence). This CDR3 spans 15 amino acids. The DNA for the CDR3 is TGTGCCAGCAGCTTAGTTGTATCCCGTAATGAAAAACTGTTTTTT. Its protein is CASSLVVSRNEKLFF.

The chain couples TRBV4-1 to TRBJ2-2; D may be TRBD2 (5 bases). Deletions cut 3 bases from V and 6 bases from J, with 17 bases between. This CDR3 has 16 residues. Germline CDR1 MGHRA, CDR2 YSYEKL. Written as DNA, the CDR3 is TGCGCCAGCAGCCACCGAATGGACTTCGGGGCCGGGGAGCTGTTTTTT. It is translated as CASSHRMDFGAGELFF.

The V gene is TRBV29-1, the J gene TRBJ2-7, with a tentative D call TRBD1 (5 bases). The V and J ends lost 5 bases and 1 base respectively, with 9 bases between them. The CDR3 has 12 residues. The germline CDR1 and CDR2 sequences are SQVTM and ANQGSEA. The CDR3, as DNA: TGCAGCGTTCAGGGTGGGTCCTACGAGCAGTACTTC. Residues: CSVQGGSYEQYF.

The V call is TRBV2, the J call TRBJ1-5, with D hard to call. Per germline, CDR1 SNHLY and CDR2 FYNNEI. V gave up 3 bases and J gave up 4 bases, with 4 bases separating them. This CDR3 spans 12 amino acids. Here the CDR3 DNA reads TGTGCCAGCAGTGACGGGAATCAGCCCCAGCATTTT. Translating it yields CASSDGNQPQHF.

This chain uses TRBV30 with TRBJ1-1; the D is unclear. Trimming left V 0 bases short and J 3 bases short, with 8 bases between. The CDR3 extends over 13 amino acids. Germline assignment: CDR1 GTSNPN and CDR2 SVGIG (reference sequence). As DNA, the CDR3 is TGTGCCTGGAGTGTTATGGGAGACACTGAAGCTTTCTTT. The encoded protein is CAWSVMGDTEAFF.

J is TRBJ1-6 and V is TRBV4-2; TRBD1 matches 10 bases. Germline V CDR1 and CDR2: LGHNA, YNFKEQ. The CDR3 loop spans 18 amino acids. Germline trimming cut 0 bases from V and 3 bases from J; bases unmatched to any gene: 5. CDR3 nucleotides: TGTGCCAGCAGCCAAGAGCCTGGGACAGGGGTCTATAATTCACCCCTCCACTTT. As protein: CASSQEPGTGVYNSPLHF.

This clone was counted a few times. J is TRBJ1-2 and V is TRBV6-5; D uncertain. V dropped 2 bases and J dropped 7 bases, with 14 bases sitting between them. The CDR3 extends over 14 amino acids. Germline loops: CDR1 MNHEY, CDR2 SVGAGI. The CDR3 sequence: CASSYDPGIGGYTF. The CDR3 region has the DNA TGTGCCAGCAGTTACGACCCCGGGATTGGTGGCTACACCTTC.

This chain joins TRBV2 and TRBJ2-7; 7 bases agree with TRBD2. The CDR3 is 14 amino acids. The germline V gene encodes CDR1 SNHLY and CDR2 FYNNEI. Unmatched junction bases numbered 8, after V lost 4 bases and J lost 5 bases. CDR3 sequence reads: CASSVQRGGDEQYF. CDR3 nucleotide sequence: TGTGCCAGCAGTGTCCAGCGGGGCGGAGACGAGCAGTACTTC.

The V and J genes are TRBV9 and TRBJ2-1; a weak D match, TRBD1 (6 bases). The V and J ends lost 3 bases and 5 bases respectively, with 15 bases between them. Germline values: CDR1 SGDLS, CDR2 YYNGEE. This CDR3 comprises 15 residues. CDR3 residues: CASSDQGTPNNEQFF. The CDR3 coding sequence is TGTGCCAGCAGCGATCAGGGGACCCCTAACAATGAGCAGTTCTTC.

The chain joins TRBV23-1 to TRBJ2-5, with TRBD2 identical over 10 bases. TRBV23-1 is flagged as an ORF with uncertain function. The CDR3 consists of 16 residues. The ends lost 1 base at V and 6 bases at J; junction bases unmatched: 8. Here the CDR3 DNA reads TGCGCCAGCAGTCAATATCAGCGGGGGGGCCCGAAGACCCAGTACTTC. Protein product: CASSQYQRGGPKTQYF.